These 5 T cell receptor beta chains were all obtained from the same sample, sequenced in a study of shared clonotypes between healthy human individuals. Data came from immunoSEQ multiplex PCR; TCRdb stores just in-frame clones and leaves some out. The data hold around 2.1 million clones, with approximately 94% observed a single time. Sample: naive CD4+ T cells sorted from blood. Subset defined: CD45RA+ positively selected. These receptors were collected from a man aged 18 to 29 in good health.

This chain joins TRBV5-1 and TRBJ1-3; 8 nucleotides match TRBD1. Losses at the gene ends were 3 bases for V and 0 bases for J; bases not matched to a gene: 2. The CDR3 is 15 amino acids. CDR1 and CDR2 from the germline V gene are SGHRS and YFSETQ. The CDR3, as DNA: TGCGCCAGCAGCTACACAGGGGGCTCTGGAAACACCATATATTTT. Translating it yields CASSYTGGSGNTIYF.

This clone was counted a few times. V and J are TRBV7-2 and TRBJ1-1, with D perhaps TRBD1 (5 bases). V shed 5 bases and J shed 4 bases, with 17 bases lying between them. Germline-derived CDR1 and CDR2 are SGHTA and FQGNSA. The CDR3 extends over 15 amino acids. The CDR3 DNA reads TGTGCCAGCAGCCACCGACAGCCGGGTGGCACTGAAGCTTTCTTT. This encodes CASSHRQPGGTEAFF.

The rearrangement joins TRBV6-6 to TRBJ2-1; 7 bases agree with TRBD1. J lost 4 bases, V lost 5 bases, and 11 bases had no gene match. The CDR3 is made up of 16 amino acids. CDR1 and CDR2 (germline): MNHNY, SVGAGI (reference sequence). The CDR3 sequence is CASSLPGQLLYNEQFF. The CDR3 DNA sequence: TGTGCCAGCAGTCTCCCGGGACAGCTCTTATACAATGAGCAGTTCTTC.

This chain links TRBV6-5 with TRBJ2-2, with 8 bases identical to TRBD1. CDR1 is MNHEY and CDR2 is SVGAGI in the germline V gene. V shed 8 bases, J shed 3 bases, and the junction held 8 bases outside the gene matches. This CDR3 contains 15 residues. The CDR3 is CASGGPGQDTGELFF. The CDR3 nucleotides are TGTGCCAGCGGCGGCCCGGGACAGGACACCGGGGAGCTGTTTTTT.

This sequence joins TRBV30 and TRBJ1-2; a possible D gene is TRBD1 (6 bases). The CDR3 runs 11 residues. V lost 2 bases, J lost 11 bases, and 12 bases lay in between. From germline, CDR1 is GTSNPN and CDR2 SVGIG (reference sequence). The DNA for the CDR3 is TGTGCCTGGAGTCGGCAGCAGGGGTACACCTTC. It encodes CAWSRQQGYTF. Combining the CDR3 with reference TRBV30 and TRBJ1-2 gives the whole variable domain SQTIHQWPATLVQPVGSPLSLECTVEGTSNPNLYWYRQAAGRGLQLLFYSVGIGQISSEVPQNLSASRPQDRQFILSSKKLLLSDSGFYLCAWSRQQGYTFGSGTRLTVV.